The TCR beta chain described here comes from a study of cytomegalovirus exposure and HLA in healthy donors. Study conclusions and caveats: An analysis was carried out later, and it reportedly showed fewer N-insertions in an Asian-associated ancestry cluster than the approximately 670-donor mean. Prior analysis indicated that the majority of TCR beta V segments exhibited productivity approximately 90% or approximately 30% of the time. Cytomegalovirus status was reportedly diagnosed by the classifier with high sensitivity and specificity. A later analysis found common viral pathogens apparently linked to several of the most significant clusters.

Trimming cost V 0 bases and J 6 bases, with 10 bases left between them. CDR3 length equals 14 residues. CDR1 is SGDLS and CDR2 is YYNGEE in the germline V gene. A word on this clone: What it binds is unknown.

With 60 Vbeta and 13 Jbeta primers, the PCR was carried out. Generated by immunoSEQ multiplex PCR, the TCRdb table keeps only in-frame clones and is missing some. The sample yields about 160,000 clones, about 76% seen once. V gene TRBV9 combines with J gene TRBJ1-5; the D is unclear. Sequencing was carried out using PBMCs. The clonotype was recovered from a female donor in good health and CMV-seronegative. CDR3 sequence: CASSVGDNLQPQHF. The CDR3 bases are TGTGCCAGCAGCGTAGGCGATAACCTTCAGCCCCAGCATTTT.